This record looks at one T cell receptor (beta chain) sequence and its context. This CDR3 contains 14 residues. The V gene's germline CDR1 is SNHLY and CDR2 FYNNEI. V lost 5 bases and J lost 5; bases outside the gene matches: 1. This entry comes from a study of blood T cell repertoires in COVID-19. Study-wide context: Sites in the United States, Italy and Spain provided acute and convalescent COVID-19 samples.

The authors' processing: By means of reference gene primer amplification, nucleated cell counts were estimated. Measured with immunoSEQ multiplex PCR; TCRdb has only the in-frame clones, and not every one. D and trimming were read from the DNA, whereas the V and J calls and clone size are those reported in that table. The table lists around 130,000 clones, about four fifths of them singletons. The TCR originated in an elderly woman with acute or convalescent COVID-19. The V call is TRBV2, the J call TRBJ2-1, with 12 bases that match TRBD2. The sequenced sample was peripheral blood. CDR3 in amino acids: CASSRTSGDNEQFF. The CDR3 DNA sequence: TGTGCCAGCAGTAGGACTAGCGGGGACAATGAGCAGTTCTTC.